This T cell receptor beta chain was recorded in a study of early T cells in non-severe SARS-CoV-2 infection. Turning to the study itself: Bulk RNA isolated from unsorted whole blood underwent sequencing; chains were not paired. General study results and limits: CD4 and private specificities were missed by VDJdb matching, which favored anti-spike CD8 responses.

This CDR3 spans 14 amino acids. Trimming removed 8 bases from V and 1 base from J; junction bases left unmatched: 4. Germline CDR1 and CDR2: ENHRY and SYGVKD. In regard to this clonotype: Its antigen remains unidentified.

Unique molecular identifiers were attached to individual cDNA molecules. One entry per CDR3 protein, called by TCRdb with MiXCR from the 5' RACE reads. The table lists about 100,000 distinct CDR3 sequences, about 13% of them singletons. The sequence derives from an adult who was a healthcare worker with PCR-confirmed SARS-CoV-2 infection or an uninfected control (not recorded which). The chain combines TRBV10-3 with TRBJ2-3; 9 nucleotides match TRBD2. The sample consisted of whole blood. The chain's CDR3 is CAIGPSGGTDTQYF. The DNA of the CDR3 is TGTGCCATCGGACCTAGCGGGGGCACAGATACGCAGTATTTT.